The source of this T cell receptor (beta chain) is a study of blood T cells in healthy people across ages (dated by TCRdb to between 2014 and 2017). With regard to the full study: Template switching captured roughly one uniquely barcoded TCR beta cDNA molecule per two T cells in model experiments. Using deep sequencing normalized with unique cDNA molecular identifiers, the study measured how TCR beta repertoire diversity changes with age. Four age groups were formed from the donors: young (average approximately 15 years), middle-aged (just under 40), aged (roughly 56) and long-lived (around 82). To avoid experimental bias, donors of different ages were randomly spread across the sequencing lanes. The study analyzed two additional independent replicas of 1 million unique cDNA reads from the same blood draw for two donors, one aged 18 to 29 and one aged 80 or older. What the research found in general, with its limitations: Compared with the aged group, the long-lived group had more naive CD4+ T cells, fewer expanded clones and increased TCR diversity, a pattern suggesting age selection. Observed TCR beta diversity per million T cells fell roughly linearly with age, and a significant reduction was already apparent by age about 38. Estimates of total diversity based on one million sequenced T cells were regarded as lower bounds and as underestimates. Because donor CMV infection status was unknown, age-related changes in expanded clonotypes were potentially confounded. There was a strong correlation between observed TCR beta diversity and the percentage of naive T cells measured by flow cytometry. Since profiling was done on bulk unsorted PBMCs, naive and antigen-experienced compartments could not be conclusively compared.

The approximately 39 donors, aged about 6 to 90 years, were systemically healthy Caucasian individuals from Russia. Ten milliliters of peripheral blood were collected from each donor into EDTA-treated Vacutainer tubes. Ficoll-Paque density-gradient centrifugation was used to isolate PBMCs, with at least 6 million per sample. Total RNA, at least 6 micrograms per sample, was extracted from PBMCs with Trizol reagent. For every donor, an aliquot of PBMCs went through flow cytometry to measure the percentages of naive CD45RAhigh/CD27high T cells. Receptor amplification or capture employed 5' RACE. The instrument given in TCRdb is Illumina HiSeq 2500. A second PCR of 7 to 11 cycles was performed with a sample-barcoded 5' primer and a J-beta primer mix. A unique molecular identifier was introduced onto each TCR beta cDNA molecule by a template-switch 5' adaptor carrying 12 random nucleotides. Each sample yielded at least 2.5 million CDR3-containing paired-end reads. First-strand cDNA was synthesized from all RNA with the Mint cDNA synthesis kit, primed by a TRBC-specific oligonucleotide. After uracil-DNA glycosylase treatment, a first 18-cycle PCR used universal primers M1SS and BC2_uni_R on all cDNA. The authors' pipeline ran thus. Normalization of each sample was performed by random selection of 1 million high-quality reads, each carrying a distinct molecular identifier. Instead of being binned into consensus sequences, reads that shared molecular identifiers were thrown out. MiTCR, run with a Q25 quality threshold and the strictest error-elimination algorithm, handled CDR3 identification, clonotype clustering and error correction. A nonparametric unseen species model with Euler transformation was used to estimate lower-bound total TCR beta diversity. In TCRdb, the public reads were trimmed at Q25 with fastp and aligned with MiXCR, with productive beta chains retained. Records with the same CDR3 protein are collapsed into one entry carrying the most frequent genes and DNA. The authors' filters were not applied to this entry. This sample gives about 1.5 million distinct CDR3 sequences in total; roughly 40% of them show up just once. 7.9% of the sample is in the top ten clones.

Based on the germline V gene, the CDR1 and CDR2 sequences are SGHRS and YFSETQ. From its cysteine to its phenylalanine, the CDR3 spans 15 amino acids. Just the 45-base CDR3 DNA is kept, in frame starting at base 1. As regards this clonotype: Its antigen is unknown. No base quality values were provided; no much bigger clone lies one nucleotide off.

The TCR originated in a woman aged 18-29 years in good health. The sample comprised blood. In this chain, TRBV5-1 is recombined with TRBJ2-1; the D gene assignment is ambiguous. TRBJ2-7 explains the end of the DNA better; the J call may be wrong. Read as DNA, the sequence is TGCGCCAGCAGCTTGTCCCCCGGTTCCTACAATGAGCAGTACTTC. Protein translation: CASSLSPGSYNEQYF.